The present T cell receptor beta chain was sequenced within a study of blood T cells in healthy people across ages. Study context: With template switching, about one barcoded beta molecule was captured per two T cells. Study-level points and caveats: As age increased, TCR beta diversity per million T cells fell in a roughly linear fashion. Reliance upon unsorted PBMCs precluded definitive naive versus antigen-experienced comparison.

There are 15 residues in the CDR3. V lost 4 bases to trimming and J lost 2 bases, with 15 bases between them. Looked up from germline, CDR1 is SGHRS and CDR2 is YFSETQ. Ranging in age from about 6 to 95, the donors were healthy Caucasian individuals from Russia. In regard to this clonotype: Its target is not known.

Primed by a sample-barcoded 5' primer and a J-beta primer mix, a second PCR proceeded for 7 to 11 cycles. TCRdb itself ran the 5' RACE reads through MiXCR, one entry per CDR3 protein. The sample lists 1.5 million to 2 million distinct CDR3 sequences, about 49% occurring once. This receptor was obtained from a woman aged 40-49 years in good health. The sample consisted of blood. This sequence joins TRBV5-1 and TRBJ1-2; D may be TRBD1 (6 bases). Written as DNA, the CDR3 is TGCGCCAGCAGCGGATTAACAGGGTCGAACTATGGCTACACCTTC. Its protein is CASSGLTGSNYGYTF. The full variable domain, its missing parts supplied by reference TRBV5-1 and TRBJ1-2, is KAGVTQTPRYLIKTRGQQVTLSCSPISGHRSVSWYQQTPGQGLQFLFEYFSETQRNKGNFPGRFSGRQFSNSRSEMNVSTLELGDSALYLCASSGLTGSNYGYTFGSGTRLTVV.